Below are 11 T cell receptor beta chains sequenced from a single sample in a study of radiotherapy plus CTLA-4 blockade in lung cancer. The assay was immunoSEQ multiplex PCR, and TCRdb's table has in-frame clones only and misses some. The sample records some 50,000 clones, approximately 84% being singletons. The sequencing used peripheral blood, collected from a patient treated with radiotherapy plus ipilimumab. The origin of the receptors is a human donor with non-small cell lung cancer whose response to radiotherapy plus ipilimumab could not be evaluated.

The rearrangement joins TRBV11-2 to TRBJ2-7; D is ambiguous. CDR3 length equals 13 residues. The germline V gene encodes CDR1 SGHAT and CDR2 FQNNGV. The ends were cut back, 2 bases at V and 0 bases at J, with 5 bases in the middle. DNA of the CDR3: TGTGCCAGCAGCTTATTGAGCTCCTACGAGCAGTACTTC. Translation gives CASSLLSSYEQYF.

V is TRBV5-1 and J is TRBJ2-1, with a weak D call TRBD1 (5 bases). The CDR3 has 15 amino acids. Trimming took off 2 bases at V and 4 bases at J, with 13 bases between the two ends. Germline loops: CDR1 SGHRS, CDR2 YFSETQ. CDR3 in amino acids: CASSFGLQGYNEQFF. Here the CDR3 DNA reads TGCGCCAGCAGCTTTGGGTTGCAGGGATACAATGAGCAGTTCTTC.

In regard to this clone: The same CDR3 is also encoded by other DNA sequences in this sample. The chain recombines TRBV20-1 with TRBJ1-5; D might be TRBD1 (6 bases). Deletions cut 4 bases from V and 5 bases from J, with 6 bases between. The CDR3 has 11 amino acids. Germline CDR1 DFQATT, CDR2 SNEGSKA (reference sequence). Here the CDR3 DNA reads TGCAGTGCTACAGGGGATCAGCCCCAGCATTTT. It specifies CSATGDQPQHF.

This rearrangement joins TRBV5-1 to TRBJ2-1; 7 positions match TRBD2. This CDR3 has 15 residues. Germline V CDR1 and CDR2: SGHRS, YFSETQ. V shed 1 base, J shed 4 bases, and the junction held 5 bases outside the gene matches. The CDR3, as DNA: TGCGCCAGCAGCTTGAGCCTAGCGGATTACAATGAGCAGTTCTTC. Translation gives CASSLSLADYNEQFF. Complete variable domain (other parts from reference TRBV5-1 and TRBJ2-1): KAGVTQTPRYLIKTRGQQVTLSCSPISGHRSVSWYQQTPGQGLQFLFEYFSETQRNKGNFPGRFSGRQFSNSRSEMNVSTLELGDSALYLCASSLSLADYNEQFFGPGTRLTVL.

V is TRBV6-5 and J is TRBJ2-2, with TRBD1 matching over 7 bases. V lost 5 bases, J lost 2 bases, and 5 bases stayed unmatched. The V gene's germline CDR1 is MNHEY and CDR2 SVGAGI. This CDR3 spans 15 amino acids. In nucleotides, the CDR3 is TGTGCCAGCAGTATCGGGACAGCAAACACCGGGGAGCTGTTTTTT. As protein: CASSIGTANTGELFF.

The rearrangement joins TRBV29-1 to TRBJ2-7; weak D call: TRBD1 (6 bases). Germline V gene data show CDR1 as SQVTM and CDR2 as ANQGSEA. This CDR3 spans 13 amino acids. Trimming shortened V by 7 bases and J by 0 bases, and 13 bases separated the two germline ends. CDR3 protein: CSGMTGNSYEQYF. The CDR3 nucleotides are TGCAGCGGGATGACAGGCAACTCCTACGAGCAGTACTTC.

This chain links TRBV7-8 with TRBJ1-1; D remains ambiguous. The length of the CDR3 is 14 residues. The ends were cut back, 3 bases at V and 0 bases at J, with 8 bases in the middle. Germline CDR1 reads SGHVS; CDR2 reads FQNEAQ. The chain's CDR3 is CASSLGRLNTEAFF. CDR3 nucleotide sequence: TGTGCCAGCAGCTTGGGCAGGTTGAACACTGAAGCTTTCTTT.

This clone was counted between two and nine times. The chain joins TRBV6-6 to TRBJ2-7; 11 bases agree with TRBD1. Looked up from germline, CDR1 is MNHNY and CDR2 is SVGAGI (reference sequence). This CDR3 has 16 amino acids. Germline trimming cut 4 bases from V and 4 bases from J; bases unmatched to any gene: 9. CDR3 residues: CASSSPGQGAGYEQYF. The CDR3 DNA reads as TGTGCCAGCAGTTCCCCAGGACAGGGGGCAGGGTACGAGCAGTACTTC.

The chain recombines TRBV7-9 with TRBJ2-1, with TRBD1 matching 9 bases. Germline lookup yields CDR1 SEHNR and CDR2 FQNEAQ (reference sequence). This CDR3 spans 13 amino acids. J was trimmed by 8 bases and V by 4 bases; bases with no gene match: 3. CDR3 sequence (DNA): TGTGCCAGCAGCTGGACAGGGGATGATGAGCAGTTCTTC. It is translated as CASSWTGDDEQFF.

The V and J genes are TRBV7-8 and TRBJ2-7, with D perhaps TRBD2 (5 bases). Germline V gene data show CDR1 as SGHVS and CDR2 as FQNEAQ. Trimming pared 7 bases from V and 7 bases from J, leaving 20 bases between. The CDR3 is made up of 14 amino acids. DNA of the CDR3: TGTGCCAGCACCCTGCGTCGGGAACTGGGGGAGCAGTACTTC. Translating it yields CASTLRRELGEQYF.

The chain has TRBV6-5 and TRBJ2-2; D remains ambiguous. This CDR3 region has 16 residues. Deletions cut 0 bases from V and 0 bases from J, with 8 bases between. CDR1 MNHEY and CDR2 SVGAGI come from the germline V gene. The CDR3 region is CASSYSLRPNTGELFF. In DNA form, the CDR3 reads TGTGCCAGCAGTTACTCACTGCGGCCGAACACCGGGGAGCTGTTTTTT.